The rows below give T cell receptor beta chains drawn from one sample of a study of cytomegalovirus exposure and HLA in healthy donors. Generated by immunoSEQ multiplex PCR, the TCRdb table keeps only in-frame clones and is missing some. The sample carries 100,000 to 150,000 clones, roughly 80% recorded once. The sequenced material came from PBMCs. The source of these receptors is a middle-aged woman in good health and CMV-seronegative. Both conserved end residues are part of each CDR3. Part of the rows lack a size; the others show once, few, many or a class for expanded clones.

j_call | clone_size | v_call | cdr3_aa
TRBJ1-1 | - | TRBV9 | CASSVESGMNTEAFF
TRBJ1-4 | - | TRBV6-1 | CASSQQGKEKLFF
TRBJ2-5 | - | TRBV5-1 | CASSWQGQETQYF
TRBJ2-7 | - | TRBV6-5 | CASREQDSYEQYF
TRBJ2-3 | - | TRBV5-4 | CASSPGGVLGTDTQYF
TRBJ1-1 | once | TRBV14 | CASSRPGDPEAFF
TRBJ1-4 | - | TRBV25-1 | CASSEIRRANEKLFF
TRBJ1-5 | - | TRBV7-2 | CASSSRTGRNQPQHF
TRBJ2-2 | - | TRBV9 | CASKEGARNTGELFF
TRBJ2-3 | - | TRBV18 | CASSPASGREGTQYF
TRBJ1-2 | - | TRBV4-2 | CASKRQGGYGYTF
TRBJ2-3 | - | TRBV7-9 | CASSSRLAGTTDTQYF
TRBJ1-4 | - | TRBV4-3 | CASSQDIGQVEKLFF
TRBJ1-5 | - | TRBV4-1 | CASSPIGTGSNQPQHF
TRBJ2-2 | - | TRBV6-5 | CASSQSGVGPGELFF
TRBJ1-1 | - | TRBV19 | CASIGAGANTEAFF
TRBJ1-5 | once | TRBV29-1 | CSDRIRGRGNQPQHF
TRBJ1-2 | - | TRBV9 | CASSVDPLGQSYGYTF
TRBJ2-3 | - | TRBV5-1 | CASSWRFSTDTQYF
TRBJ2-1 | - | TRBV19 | CASSATGAHNEQFF
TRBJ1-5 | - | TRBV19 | CASSGQKNQPQHF
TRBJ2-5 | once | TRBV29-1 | CRVLPFGRCQETQYF
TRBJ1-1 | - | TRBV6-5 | CASSYRTVRGNTEAFF
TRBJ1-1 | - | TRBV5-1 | CASSLISENTEAFF
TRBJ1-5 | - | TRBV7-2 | CASSLGDRGLSNQPQHF
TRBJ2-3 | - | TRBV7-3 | CASNLGGGLTDTQYF
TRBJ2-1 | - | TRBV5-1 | CASSPSVGEQFF
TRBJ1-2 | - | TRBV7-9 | CASSPGRDSYGYTF
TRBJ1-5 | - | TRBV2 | CASSSYSNQPQHF
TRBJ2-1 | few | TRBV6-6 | CASAAFSGNEQFF
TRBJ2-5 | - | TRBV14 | CASSQTRGTQYF
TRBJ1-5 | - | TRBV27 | CASSLLGGSQPQHF
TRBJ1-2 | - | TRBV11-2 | CASSLGGTNYGYTF
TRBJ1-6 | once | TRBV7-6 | CASSLGGPASYNSPLHF
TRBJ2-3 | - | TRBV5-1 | CASSPGTSGASDTQYF
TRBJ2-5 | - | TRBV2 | CASSERGDRARETQYF
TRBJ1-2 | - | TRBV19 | CASNPQGRGGYTF
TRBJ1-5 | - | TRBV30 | CAWKRGGRGPQHF
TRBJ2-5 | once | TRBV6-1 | CASSEKQGRKETQYF
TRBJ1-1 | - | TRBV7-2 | CASSFDSIMNTEAFF
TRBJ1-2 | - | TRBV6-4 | CASSVGRAPHYGYTF
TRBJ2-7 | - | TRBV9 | CASCQRLSYEQYF
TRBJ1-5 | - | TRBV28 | CASSLVGQSNQPQHF
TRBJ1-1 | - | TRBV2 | CASSEWLVNRDHTEAFF
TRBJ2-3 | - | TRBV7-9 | CASSLFNDGDTQYF
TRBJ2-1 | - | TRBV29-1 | CSVEGAATSSYNEQFF